One sample yielded the 16 T cell receptor beta chains listed below, sequenced in a study of OX40 agonist ivuxolimab in advanced cancers. Clones were sequenced by immunoSEQ multiplex PCR, and TCRdb holds only the in-frame ones, with some missing. The table has approximately 100,000 clones, under 85% seen once. The starting material was CD4+ or CD8+ T cells sorted from blood, obtained in a trial of the OX40 agonist ivuxolimab. All receptors derive from an adult with an advanced solid tumor such as melanoma, head and neck, liver or kidney cancer.

The rearrangement links TRBV2 to TRBJ2-4; no firm D call. V gave up 9 bases and J gave up 5 bases, with 11 bases separating them. CDR1 is SNHLY and CDR2 is FYNNEI in the germline V gene. The CDR3 is made up of 12 amino acids. In DNA form, the CDR3 reads TGTGCCAGTCGGGTGGGCGAAAACATTCAGTACTTC. Translated: CASRVGENIQYF.

The genes are TRBV4-1 and TRBJ2-3; no definite D call. The germline V gene encodes CDR1 MGHRA and CDR2 YSYEKL. V was trimmed by 3 bases and J by 10 bases, leaving 20 bases between them. This CDR3 region has 15 residues. The CDR3 DNA follows: TGCGCCAGCAGCCACCCACTCTCTAGTGTTCCGGCGCAGTATTTT. Translating gives CASSHPLSSVPAQYF.

The genes are TRBV6-4 and TRBJ2-3; tentatively, D is TRBD1 or TRBD2 (5 bases each). This CDR3 spans 14 amino acids. Trimming took 5 bases from V and 2 from J, leaving 11 bases between them. Germline-derived CDR1 and CDR2 are MRHNA and SNTAGT. The CDR3 is CASSTGPSTDTQYF. CDR3 coding DNA: TGTGCCAGCAGTACGGGACCATCCACAGATACGCAGTATTTT.

This clone has more than one count but fewer than ten. This chain links TRBV5-5 with TRBJ1-2, with D possibly matching TRBD1 (5 bases). Germline CDR1 is SGHKS and CDR2 is YYEKEE (reference sequence). V gave up 4 bases and J gave up 7 bases, with 14 bases separating them. There are 13 residues in the CDR3. CDR3 DNA sequence: TGTGCCAGCAGCCCAGGTAGGGGATCTGGCTACACCTTC. It encodes CASSPGRGSGYTF.

The CDR3 is CASRNRGAYEAFF. The CDR3 DNA is TGTGCCAGTCGAAACAGGGGAGCCTATGAAGCTTTCTTT. The V and J genes are TRBV19 and TRBJ1-1; 7 nucleotides match TRBD1. Germline CDR1 and CDR2: LNHDA and SQIVND (reference sequence). The CDR3 extends over 13 amino acids. Trimming took 8 bases from V and 7 from J; bases not matched to a gene: 10.

The rearrangement uses TRBV7-6 and TRBJ2-7; unclear D gene. The CDR3 runs 13 residues. V lost 2 bases and J 3 bases, leaving 8 bases between the germline ends. The germline V gene encodes CDR1 SGHVS and CDR2 FNYEAQ. CDR3 sequence: CASSLTEDYEQYF. In DNA form, the CDR3 reads TGTGCCAGCAGCTTAACGGAAGACTACGAGCAGTACTTC.

The gene calls are TRBV28 and TRBJ2-1, with 8 positions matching TRBD1. Germline CDR1 is MDHEN and CDR2 is SYDVKM. The CDR3 is 14 amino acids. V shed 9 bases and J 7 bases; nucleotides not matched to a gene: 11. CDR3 nucleotide sequence: TGTGCCAGTTACGTAGCAGGGGGCAGGAATGAGCAGTTCTTC. Amino acid sequence: CASYVAGGRNEQFF.

The V gene is TRBV5-1, the J gene TRBJ2-3; 8 nucleotides agree with TRBD2. Germline assignment: CDR1 SGHRS and CDR2 YFSETQ. CDR3 length: 15 amino acids. Trimming at V came to 4 bases and at J to 1 base, leaving 5 bases not matched to a gene. The CDR3 DNA reads TGCGCCAGCAGCCTAACAGCGGGAGGCACAGATACGCAGTATTTT. Amino acid sequence: CASSLTAGGTDTQYF.

The V gene is TRBV5-6, the J gene TRBJ1-5; 11 positions agree with TRBD1. The CDR3 totals 17 residues. Germline values: CDR1 SGHDT, CDR2 YYEEEE. J was trimmed by 5 bases and V by 4 bases; bases with no gene match: 11. The CDR3 DNA reads as TGTGCCAGCAGCCTGAGGGACAGGGGGAAGGAGGATCAGCCCCAGCATTTT. Translated, it gives CASSLRDRGKEDQPQHF.

This rearrangement joins TRBV15 to TRBJ2-3; 7 bases are a match to TRBD2. The CDR3 consists of 16 residues. Germline V gene data show CDR1 as LNHNV and CDR2 as YYDKDF (reference sequence). V shed 4 bases, J shed 1 base, and the junction held 8 bases outside the gene matches. CDR3 DNA sequence: TGTGCCACCAGCATGGGGCGGGAGATCGGCACAGATACGCAGTATTTT. This sequence encodes CATSMGREIGTDTQYF.

The chain uses TRBV15 and TRBJ2-7; 7 bases map to TRBD2. V was clipped by 0 bases and J by 3 bases; unmatched bases: 5. There are 15 residues in the CDR3. Germline lookup yields CDR1 LNHNV and CDR2 YYDKDF (reference sequence). CDR3 bases: TGTGCCACCAGCAGAGATTGGGACTATCGCTACGAGCAGTACTTC. Protein sequence: CATSRDWDYRYEQYF.

The gene calls are TRBV28 and TRBJ1-5; 10 bases agree with TRBD1. V was pared by 5 bases and J by 6 bases, with 4 bases of the junction left unmatched. This CDR3 is 14 amino acids long. The germline V gene encodes CDR1 MDHEN and CDR2 SYDVKM. DNA of the CDR3: TGTGCCAGCAGTCACGGACAGGGGGTTCAGCCCCAGCATTTT. Encoded protein: CASSHGQGVQPQHF.

The chain links TRBV5-6 to TRBJ2-7; D could derive from TRBD1 or TRBD2 (5 bases each). With 4 bases removed from V and 0 bases from J, the gap between germline ends came to 14 bases. This CDR3 region has 15 residues. Germline assignment: CDR1 SGHDT and CDR2 YYEEEE. The CDR3 nucleotides read TGTGCCAGCAGCGTCCGGGACCCAGGCTCCTACGAGCAGTACTTC. It encodes CASSVRDPGSYEQYF.

The chain has TRBV6-5 and TRBJ2-7; maybe TRBD1 (6 bases). Germline assignment: CDR1 MNHEY and CDR2 SVGAGI. The V end was cut by 8 bases, the J end by 1 base, with 9 bases between. There are 12 residues in the CDR3. The CDR3 region has the DNA TGTGCCAGCCGGACAGAATCCTACGAGCAGTACTTC. This codes for CASRTESYEQYF.

The rearrangement links TRBV28 to TRBJ1-6, with no clear D. CDR3 length: 11 residues. CDR1 MDHEN and CDR2 SYDVKM come from the germline V gene. Trimming took 2 bases from V and 7 from J, leaving 0 bases between them. DNA for the CDR3: TGTGCCAGCAGTTTAAATTCACCCCTCCACTTT. Translating it yields CASSLNSPLHF.

By sample share, this clone is medium-sized. The chain is built from TRBV28 and TRBJ1-5; D not certain. In germline, CDR1 is MDHEN, CDR2 SYDVKM. This CDR3 spans 13 amino acids. The germline V and J ends were trimmed by 7 bases and 5 bases, with 12 bases remaining between them. CDR3 sequence (DNA): TGTGCCAGCAATACGCCGATGGATCAGCCCCAGCATTTT. As protein: CASNTPMDQPQHF.